The 22 T cell receptor beta chains given below trace back to one sample, sequenced in a study of T cells expressing NK-cell markers. TCRdb reprocessed the 5' RACE reads and stores each CDR3 protein as one record, lacking DNA. Here the sample table reports a few hundred thousand distinct CDR3 sequences. The sequenced material came from blood T cells: a sorted CD56 or NKG2C T cell subset, CD4+ or CD8+ T cells, or bulk PBMC T cells (not recorded which). The receptors here all came from a man aged 18 to 69 in good health.

V usage is TRBV5-1 and J usage is TRBJ2-3; TCRdb's D call of TRBD1 is untestable without DNA. This CDR3 contains 16 residues. In germline, CDR1 is SGHRS, CDR2 YFSETQ. The CDR3 reads CASSFLPGQGKDTQYF.

J is TRBJ2-1 and V is TRBV19; TCRdb names TRBD1, which stays unverified in the absence of DNA. The V gene's germline CDR1 is LNHDA and CDR2 SQIVND (reference sequence). The CDR3 is 14 residues long. CDR3 sequence: CAIGDPGIYNEQFF. Together with reference TRBV19 and TRBJ2-1, the CDR3 gives the full variable domain: DGGITQSPKYLFRKEGQNVTLSCEQNLNHDAMYWYRQDPGQGLRLIYYSQIVNDFQKGDIAEGYSVSREKKESFPLTVTSAQKNPTAFYLCAIGDPGIYNEQFFGPGTRLTVL.

The genes are TRBV2 and TRBJ2-1; the D call from TCRdb, TRBD1, cannot be confirmed without DNA. Per the germline V gene, CDR1 is SNHLY and CDR2 is FYNNEI. The length of the CDR3 is 14 residues. This chain's CDR3 is CASSPGQVLDEQFF.

The chain joins TRBV2 to TRBJ2-5; TCRdb's assignment of TRBD2 cannot be checked, as there is no DNA. The CDR3 totals 16 residues. Per the germline V gene, CDR1 is SNHLY and CDR2 is FYNNEI. CDR3 amino acids: CASSEKSGGNGKTQYF.

The chain has TRBV3-1 and TRBJ2-7; TCRdb indicates TRBD1, and absent DNA this call remains unverified. There are 16 residues in the CDR3. Per the germline V gene, CDR1 is LGHDT and CDR2 is YNNKEL (reference sequence). The CDR3 loop reads CASSPRGGLRSYEQYF.

The J gene is TRBJ2-1, the V gene TRBV3-1; TCRdb's D call of TRBD2 is untestable without DNA. Germline CDR1 is LGHDT and CDR2 is YNNKEL (reference sequence). This CDR3 is built from 15 residues. The CDR3 here is CASSHGTSENNEQFF.

The chain recombines TRBV5-6 with TRBJ2-1; without DNA, the TCRdb call of TRBD1 cannot be checked. The CDR3 is 16 amino acids. Germline values: CDR1 SGHDT, CDR2 YYEEEE. The CDR3 loop is CASSLGLGRGGSEQFF.

The V gene is TRBV4-2, the J gene TRBJ2-1. Germline V gene data show CDR1 as LGHNA and CDR2 as YNFKEQ. The length of the CDR3 is 15 residues. CDR3 sequence: CASSQGGLRRSEQFF.

V and J are TRBV5-1 and TRBJ2-3; there is no DNA to check the TCRdb D call of TRBD2. CDR3 length: 17 amino acids. Germline V gene lookup returns CDR1 SGHRS and CDR2 YFSETQ. The CDR3 region is CASRASGEGYGTDTQYF.

The chain recombines TRBV6-5 with TRBJ2-3; the D call of TRBD1 rests on TCRdb alone, since no DNA is present to check it. CDR1 and CDR2 from the germline V gene are MNHEY and SVGAGI. The CDR3 extends over 15 amino acids. CDR3 residues: CASSYARGNTDTQYF.

The chain combines TRBV3-1 with TRBJ2-3; TCRdb's assignment of TRBD1 cannot be checked, as there is no DNA. This CDR3 contains 19 residues. From germline, CDR1 is LGHDT and CDR2 YNNKEL (reference sequence). CDR3 region: CASSQDRRTAWGPTDTQYF.

The V call is TRBV7-9, the J call TRBJ2-7; TCRdb's assignment of TRBD2 cannot be checked, as there is no DNA. CDR3 length: 14 amino acids. Germline CDR1 is SEHNR and CDR2 is FQNEAQ (reference sequence). The CDR3 is CASSADGALYEQYF.

The V gene is TRBV12-3 or TRBV12-4, the J gene TRBJ1-1; without DNA, the TCRdb call of TRBD1 cannot be checked. The CDR3 length is 13 residues. The CDR3 here is CASGGTKNTEAFF.

The V call is TRBV5-1, the J call TRBJ1-2; lacking DNA, the TRBD1 call made by TCRdb goes unchecked. Germline values: CDR1 SGHRS, CDR2 YFSETQ. This CDR3 has 16 residues. The CDR3 loop is CASSAGQGRPNYGYTF.

The chain links TRBV9 to TRBJ2-1. The germline gives CDR1 SGDLS, CDR2 YYNGEE. This CDR3 has 14 amino acids. CDR3 in amino acids: CASSVRSTPDEQFF.

The V call is TRBV5-1, the J call TRBJ2-4; TCRdb returns TRBD1, unconfirmable since there is no DNA. The CDR3 is 18 amino acids. Germline CDR1 is SGHRS and CDR2 is YFSETQ. The CDR3: CASSPEVGGLSAKNIQYF.

The gene calls are TRBV11-3 and TRBJ2-1. Germline V gene lookup returns CDR1 SGHNT and CDR2 YENEEA. This CDR3 is built from 13 residues. CDR3 in amino acids: CASSLGSYSEQFF.

The V and J genes are TRBV21-1 and TRBJ1-2. TRBV21-1 is listed as a pseudogene. The CDR3 is 16 amino acids. The CDR3 loop reads CASSKGTLLGAYGYTF.

The chain employs TRBV10-3 and TRBJ1-1; TCRdb designates TRBD1, a call that cannot be tested without DNA. CDR1 and CDR2 (germline): ENHRY, SYGVKD. The CDR3 extends over 13 amino acids. The CDR3 sequence is CAISYRGGTEAFF.

This chain uses TRBV18 with TRBJ2-7; the D call of TRBD1 rests on TCRdb alone, since no DNA is present to check it. Germline CDR1 and CDR2: KGHSH and LQKENI. The CDR3 runs to 15 residues. This CDR3 is CASSPAGQSSYEQYF.

The genes are TRBV10-3 and TRBJ2-7; TCRdb proposes TRBD1, but this gene call is untestable without DNA. The CDR3 runs 14 residues. Germline loops: CDR1 ENHRY, CDR2 SYGVKD. The CDR3 region is CAIKSPGGPYEQYF.

The chain links TRBV28 to TRBJ2-3; TCRdb picks TRBD1, but there is no DNA to check that call. Germline V lookup: CDR1 MDHEN, CDR2 SYDVKM. This CDR3 is 13 amino acids long. The CDR3 loop is CAIAIQGTDTQYF. The entire variable domain, with the rest obtained from reference TRBV28 and TRBJ2-3, is as follows: DVKVTQSSRYLVKRTGEKVFLECVQDMDHENMFWYRQDPGLGLRLIYFSYDVKMKEKGDIPEGYSVSREKKERFSLILESASTNQTSMYLCAIAIQGTDTQYFGPGTRLTVL.